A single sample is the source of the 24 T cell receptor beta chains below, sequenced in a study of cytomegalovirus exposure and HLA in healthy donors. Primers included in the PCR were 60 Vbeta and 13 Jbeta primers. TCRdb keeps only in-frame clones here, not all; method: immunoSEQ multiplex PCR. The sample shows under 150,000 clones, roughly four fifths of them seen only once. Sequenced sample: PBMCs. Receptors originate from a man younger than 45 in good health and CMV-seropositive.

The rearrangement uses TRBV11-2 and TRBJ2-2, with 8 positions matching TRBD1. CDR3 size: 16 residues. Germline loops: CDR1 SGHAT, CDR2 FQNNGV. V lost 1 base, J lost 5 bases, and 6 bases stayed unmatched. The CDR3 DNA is TGTGCCAGCAGCTTAGGCGGGACAGGATTAACCGGGGAGCTGTTTTTT. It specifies CASSLGGTGLTGELFF.

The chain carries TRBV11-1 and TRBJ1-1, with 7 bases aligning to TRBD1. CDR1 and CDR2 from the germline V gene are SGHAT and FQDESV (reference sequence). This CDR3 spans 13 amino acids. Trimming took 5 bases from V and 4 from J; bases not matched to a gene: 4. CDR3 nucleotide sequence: TGTGCCAGCAGCCGACAGGGTGGCACTGAAGCTTTCTTT. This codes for CASSRQGGTEAFF.

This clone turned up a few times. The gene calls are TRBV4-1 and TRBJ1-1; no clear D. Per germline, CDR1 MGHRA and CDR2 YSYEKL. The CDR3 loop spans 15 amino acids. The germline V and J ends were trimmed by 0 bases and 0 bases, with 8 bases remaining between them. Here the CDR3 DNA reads TGCGCCAGCAGCCAAGATCAGGTCATGAACACTGAAGCTTTCTTT. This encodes CASSQDQVMNTEAFF.

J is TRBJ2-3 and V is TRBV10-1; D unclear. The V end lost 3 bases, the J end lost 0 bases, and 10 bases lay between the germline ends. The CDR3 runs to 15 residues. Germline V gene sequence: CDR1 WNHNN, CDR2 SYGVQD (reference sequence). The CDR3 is CASSERLASTDTQYF. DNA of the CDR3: TGCGCCAGCAGTGAACGACTGGCGAGCACAGATACGCAGTATTTT.

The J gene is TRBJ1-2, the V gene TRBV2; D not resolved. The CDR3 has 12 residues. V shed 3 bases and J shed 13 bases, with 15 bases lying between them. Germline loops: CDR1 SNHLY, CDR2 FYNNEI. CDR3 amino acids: CASSDTARPGTF. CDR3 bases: TGTGCCAGCAGTGATACGGCGCGGCCGGGCACCTTC.

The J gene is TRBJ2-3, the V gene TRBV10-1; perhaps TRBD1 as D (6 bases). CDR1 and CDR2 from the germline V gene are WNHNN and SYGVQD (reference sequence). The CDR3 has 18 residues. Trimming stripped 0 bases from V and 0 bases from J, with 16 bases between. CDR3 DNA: TGCGCCAGCAGTGAGTCGACCAGGGGTTGGCCTAGCACAGATACGCAGTATTTT. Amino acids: CASSESTRGWPSTDTQYF.

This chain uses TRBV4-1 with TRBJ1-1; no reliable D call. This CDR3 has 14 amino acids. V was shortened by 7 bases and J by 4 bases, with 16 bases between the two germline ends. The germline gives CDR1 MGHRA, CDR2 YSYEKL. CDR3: CASIAPTAGTEAFF. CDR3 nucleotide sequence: TGCGCCAGCATTGCACCCACGGCGGGCACTGAAGCTTTCTTT.

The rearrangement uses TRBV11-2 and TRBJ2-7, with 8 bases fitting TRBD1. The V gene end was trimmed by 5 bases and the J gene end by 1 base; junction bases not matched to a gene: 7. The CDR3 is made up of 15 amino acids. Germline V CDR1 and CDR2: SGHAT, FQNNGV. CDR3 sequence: CASSPLTGDSYEQYF. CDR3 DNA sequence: TGTGCCAGCAGCCCCCTGACAGGGGATTCCTACGAGCAGTACTTC.

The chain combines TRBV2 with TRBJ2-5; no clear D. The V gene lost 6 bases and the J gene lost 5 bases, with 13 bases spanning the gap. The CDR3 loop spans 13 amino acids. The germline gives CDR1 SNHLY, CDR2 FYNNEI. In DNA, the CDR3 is TGTGCCAGCAGAGGTCAGGTGGTTGAGACCCAGTACTTC. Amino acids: CASRGQVVETQYF.

The CDR3 is CASSDDSSTNEKLFF. The DNA of the CDR3 is TGCGCCAGCAGTGATGACAGCTCAACTAATGAAAAACTGTTTTTT. The chain is built from TRBV10-1 and TRBJ1-4; TRBD1 is a possible D gene (5 bases). The CDR3 sequence is 15 residues long. Germline V gene data show CDR1 as WNHNN and CDR2 as SYGVQD (reference sequence). V was trimmed by 3 bases and J by 0 bases, leaving 8 bases between them.

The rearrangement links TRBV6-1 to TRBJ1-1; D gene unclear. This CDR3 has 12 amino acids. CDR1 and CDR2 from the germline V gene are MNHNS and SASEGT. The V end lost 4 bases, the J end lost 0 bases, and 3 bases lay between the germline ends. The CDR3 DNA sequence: TGTGCCAGCAGTGTCATGAACACTGAAGCTTTCTTT. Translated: CASSVMNTEAFF.

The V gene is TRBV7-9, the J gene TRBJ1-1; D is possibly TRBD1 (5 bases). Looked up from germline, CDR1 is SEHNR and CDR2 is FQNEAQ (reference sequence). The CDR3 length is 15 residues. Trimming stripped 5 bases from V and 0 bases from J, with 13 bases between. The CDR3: CASSPEGRVNTEAFF. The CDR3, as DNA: TGTGCCAGCAGCCCGGAGGGACGGGTGAACACTGAAGCTTTCTTT.

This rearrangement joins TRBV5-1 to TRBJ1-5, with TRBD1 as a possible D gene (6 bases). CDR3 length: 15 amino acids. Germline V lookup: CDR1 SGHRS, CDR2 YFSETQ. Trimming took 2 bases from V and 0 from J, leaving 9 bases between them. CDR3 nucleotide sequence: TGCGCCAGCAGCTTATTGGGACATAGCAATCAGCCCCAGCATTTT. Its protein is CASSLLGHSNQPQHF.

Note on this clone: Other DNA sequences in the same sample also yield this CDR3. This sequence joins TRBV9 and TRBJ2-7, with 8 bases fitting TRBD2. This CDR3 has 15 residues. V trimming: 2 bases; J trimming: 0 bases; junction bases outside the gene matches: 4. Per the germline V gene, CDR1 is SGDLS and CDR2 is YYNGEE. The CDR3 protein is CASSVSGGPSYEQYF. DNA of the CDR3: TGTGCCAGCAGCGTCAGCGGGGGACCCTCCTACGAGCAGTACTTC.

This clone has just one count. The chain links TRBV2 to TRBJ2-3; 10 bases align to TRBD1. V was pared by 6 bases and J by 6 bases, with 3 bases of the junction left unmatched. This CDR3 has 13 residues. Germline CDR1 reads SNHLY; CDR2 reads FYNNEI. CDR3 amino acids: CASRGTGVDTQYF. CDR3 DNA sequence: TGTGCCAGCAGGGGGACAGGGGTGGATACGCAGTATTTT.

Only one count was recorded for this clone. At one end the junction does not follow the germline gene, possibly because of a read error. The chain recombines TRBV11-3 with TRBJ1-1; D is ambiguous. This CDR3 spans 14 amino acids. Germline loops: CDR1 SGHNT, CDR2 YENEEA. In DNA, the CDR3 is TGTGCCAGCAGCTTAGAAGGCGGGGTGGCCTTACTGGTCTTT. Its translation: CASSLEGGVALLVF.

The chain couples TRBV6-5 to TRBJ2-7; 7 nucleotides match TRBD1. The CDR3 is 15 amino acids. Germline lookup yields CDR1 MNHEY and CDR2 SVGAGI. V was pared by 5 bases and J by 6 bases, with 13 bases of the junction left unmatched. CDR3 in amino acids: CASSLTGPATAEQYF. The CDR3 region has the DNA TGTGCCAGCAGTCTGACAGGGCCCGCAACGGCCGAGCAGTACTTC.

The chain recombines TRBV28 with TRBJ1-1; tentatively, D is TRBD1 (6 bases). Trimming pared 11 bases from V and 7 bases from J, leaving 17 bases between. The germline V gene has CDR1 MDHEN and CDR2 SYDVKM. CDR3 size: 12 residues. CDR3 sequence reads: CAVLGQPLEAFF. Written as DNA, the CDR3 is TGTGCCGTTCTTGGACAGCCACTTGAAGCTTTCTTT.

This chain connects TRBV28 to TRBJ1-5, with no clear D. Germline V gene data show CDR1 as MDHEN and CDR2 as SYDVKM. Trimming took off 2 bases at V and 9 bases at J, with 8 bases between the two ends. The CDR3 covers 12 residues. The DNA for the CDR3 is TGTGCCAGCAGTTTAGCGGCCTTGCCCCAGCATTTT. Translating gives CASSLAALPQHF.

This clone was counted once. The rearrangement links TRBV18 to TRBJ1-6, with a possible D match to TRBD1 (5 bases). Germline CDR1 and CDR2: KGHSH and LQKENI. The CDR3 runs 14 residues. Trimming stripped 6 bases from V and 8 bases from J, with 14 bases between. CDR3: CASSPRLTDSPLHF. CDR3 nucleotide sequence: TGTGCCAGCTCCCCCCGATTGACAGATTCACCCCTCCACTTT.

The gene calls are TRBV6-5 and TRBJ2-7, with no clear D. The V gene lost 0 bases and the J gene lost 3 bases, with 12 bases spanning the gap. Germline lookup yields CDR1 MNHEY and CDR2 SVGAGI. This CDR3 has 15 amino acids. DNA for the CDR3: TGTGCCAGCAGTTACTCGCCTGGCAGAATCTACGAGCAGTACTTC. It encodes CASSYSPGRIYEQYF.

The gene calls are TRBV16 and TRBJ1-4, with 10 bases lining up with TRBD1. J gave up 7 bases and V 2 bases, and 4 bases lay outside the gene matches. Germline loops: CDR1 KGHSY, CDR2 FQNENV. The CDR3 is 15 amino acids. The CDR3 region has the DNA TGTGCCAGCAGCCAAGATGGACAGGGGGGTGAAAAACTGTTTTTT. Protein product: CASSQDGQGGEKLFF.

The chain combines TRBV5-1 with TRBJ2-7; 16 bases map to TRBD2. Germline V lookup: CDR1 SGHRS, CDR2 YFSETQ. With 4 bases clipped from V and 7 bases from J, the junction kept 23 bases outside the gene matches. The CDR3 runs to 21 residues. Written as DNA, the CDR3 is TGCGCCAGCAGCAAGGGGGACACCGGGACTAGCGGGAGGGCCCGAGGGGGTGAGCAGTACTTC. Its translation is CASSKGDTGTSGRARGGEQYF.

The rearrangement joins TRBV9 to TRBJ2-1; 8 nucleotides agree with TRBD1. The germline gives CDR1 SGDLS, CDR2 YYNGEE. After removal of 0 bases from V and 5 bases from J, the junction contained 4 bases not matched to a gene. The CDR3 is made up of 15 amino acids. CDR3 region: CASSVGGTGNNEQFF. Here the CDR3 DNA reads TGTGCCAGCAGCGTAGGAGGGACAGGAAACAATGAGCAGTTCTTC. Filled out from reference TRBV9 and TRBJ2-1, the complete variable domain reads DSGVTQTPKHLITATGQRVTLRCSPRSGDLSVYWYQQSLDQGLQFLIQYYNGEERAKGNILERFSAQQFPDLHSELNLSSLELGDSALYFCASSVGGTGNNEQFFGPGTRLTVL.